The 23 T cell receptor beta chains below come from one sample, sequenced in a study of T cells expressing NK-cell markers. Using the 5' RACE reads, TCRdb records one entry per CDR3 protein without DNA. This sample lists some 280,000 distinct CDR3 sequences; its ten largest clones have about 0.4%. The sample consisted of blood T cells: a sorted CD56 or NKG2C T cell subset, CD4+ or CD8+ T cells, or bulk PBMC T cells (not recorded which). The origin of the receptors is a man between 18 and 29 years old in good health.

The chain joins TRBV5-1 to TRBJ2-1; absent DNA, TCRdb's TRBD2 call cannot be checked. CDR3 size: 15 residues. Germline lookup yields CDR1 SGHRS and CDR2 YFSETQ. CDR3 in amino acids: CASSRTSGSRLEQFF.

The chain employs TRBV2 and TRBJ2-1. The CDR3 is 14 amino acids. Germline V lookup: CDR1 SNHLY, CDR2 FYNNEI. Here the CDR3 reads CASSDSTYLSEQFF. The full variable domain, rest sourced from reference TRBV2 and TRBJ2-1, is EPEVTQTPSHQVTQMGQEVILRCVPISNHLYFYWYRQILGQKVEFLVSFYNNEISEKSEIFDDQFSVERPDGSNFTLKIRSTKLEDSAMYFCASSDSTYLSEQFFGPGTRLTVL.

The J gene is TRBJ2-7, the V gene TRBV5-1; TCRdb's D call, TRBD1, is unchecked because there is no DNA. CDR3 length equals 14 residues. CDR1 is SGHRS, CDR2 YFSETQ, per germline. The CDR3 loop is CASSHTGVAYEQYF.

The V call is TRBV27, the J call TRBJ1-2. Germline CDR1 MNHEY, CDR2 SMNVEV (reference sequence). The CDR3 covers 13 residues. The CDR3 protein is CASGSTAGNGYTF.

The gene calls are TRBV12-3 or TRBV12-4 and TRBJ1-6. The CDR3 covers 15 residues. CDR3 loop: CASRGLQPINSPLHF.

The CDR3 loop is CASSLSYSETQYF. The gene calls are TRBV7-2 and TRBJ2-5. The CDR3 totals 13 residues. Germline CDR1 is SGHTA and CDR2 is FQGNSA.

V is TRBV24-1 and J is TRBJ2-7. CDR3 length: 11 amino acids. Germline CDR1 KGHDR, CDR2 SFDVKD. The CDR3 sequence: CATSEGYEQYF.

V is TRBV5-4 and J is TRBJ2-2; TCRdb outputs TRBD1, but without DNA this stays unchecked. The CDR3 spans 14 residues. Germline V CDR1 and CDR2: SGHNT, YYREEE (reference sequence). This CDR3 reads CASSLIRDTGELFF.

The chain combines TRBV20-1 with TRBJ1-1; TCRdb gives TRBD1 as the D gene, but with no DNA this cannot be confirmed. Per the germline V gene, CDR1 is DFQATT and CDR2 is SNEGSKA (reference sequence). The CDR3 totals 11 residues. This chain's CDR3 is CSASARVGAFF.

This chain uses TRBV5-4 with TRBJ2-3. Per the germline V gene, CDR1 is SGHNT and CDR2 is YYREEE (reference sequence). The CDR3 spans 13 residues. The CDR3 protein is CASSLAGADTQYF.

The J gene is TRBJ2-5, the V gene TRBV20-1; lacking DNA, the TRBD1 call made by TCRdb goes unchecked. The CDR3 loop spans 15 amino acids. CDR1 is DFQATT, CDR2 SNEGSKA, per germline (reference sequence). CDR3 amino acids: CSAPLPRATKKTQYF.

The CDR3 reads CATSGGLAEGRQYQETQYF. The rearrangement joins TRBV24-1 to TRBJ2-5; the D gene TCRdb calls, TRBD2, cannot be checked with no DNA. The CDR3 length is 19 residues. From germline, CDR1 is KGHDR and CDR2 SFDVKD.

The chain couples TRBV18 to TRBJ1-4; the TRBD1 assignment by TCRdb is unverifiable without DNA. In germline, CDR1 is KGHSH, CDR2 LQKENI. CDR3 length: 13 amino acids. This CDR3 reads CASSRTGNEKLFF.

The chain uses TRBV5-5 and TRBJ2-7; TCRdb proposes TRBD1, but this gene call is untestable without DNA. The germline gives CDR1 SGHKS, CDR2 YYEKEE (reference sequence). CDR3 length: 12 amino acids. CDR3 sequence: CASRAGSYEQYF.

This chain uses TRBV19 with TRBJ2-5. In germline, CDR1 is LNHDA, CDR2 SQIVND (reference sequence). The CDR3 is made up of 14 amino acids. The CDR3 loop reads CASSILFWGETQYF.

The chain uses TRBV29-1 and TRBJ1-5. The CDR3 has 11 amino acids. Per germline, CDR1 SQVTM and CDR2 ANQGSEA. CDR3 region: CSVPLGGAQHF.

CDR3 residues: CSARVGQGGPQYF. This chain connects TRBV20-1 to TRBJ2-4; with no DNA, the TCRdb D assignment of TRBD1 cannot be verified. Germline values: CDR1 DFQATT, CDR2 SNEGSKA (reference sequence). The CDR3 runs to 13 residues.

CDR3 loop: CASREERSDTQYF. The chain employs TRBV4-2 and TRBJ2-3; lacking DNA, the TRBD2 call made by TCRdb goes unchecked. CDR1 and CDR2 (germline): LGHNA, YNFKEQ. This CDR3 region has 13 residues.

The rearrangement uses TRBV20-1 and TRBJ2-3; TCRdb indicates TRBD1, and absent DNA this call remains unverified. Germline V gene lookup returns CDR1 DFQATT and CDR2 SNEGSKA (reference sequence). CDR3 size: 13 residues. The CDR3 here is CSAGGTPQDTQYF.

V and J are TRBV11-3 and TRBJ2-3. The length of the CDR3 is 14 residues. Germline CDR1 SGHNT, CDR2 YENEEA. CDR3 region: CASSPRTSGDTQYF.

Here the CDR3 reads CASIDGGVGLIHQPQHF. The gene calls are TRBV28 and TRBJ1-5. CDR3 length: 17 residues. Germline V CDR1 and CDR2: MDHEN, SYDVKM.

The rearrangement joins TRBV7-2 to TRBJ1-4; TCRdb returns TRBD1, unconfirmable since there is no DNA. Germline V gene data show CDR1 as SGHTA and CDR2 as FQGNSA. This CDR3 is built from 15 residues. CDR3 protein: CASRRNIGGREKLFF.

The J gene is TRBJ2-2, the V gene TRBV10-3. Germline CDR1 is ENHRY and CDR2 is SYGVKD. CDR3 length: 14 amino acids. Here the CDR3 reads CASMGESYTGELFF.